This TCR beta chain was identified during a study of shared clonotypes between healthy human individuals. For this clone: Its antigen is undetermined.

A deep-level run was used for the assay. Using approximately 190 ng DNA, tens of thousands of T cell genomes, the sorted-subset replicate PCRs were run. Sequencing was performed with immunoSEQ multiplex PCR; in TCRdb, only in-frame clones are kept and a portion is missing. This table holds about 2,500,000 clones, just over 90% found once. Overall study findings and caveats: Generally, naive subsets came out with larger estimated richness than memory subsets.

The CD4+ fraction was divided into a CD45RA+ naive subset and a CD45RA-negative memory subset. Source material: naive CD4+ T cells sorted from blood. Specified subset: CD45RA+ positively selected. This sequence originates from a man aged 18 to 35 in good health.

CDR3 DNA: TGTGCCAGCAGCGTAGAGGGCGGGAGACCAGATACGCAGTATTTT. It codes for CASSVEGGRPDTQYF. The V call is TRBV9, the J call TRBJ2-3; 7 nucleotides match TRBD2. The germline gives CDR1 SGDLS, CDR2 YYNGEE. The CDR3 extends over 15 amino acids. V shed 0 bases, J shed 4 bases, and the junction held 5 bases outside the gene matches.